Listed below are T cell receptor beta chains from one sample, sequenced in a study of T cell repertoires in cytomegalovirus infection. TCRdb re-derived calls from the reads in MiXCR, one entry per CDR3 protein. This sample has about 310,000 distinct CDR3 sequences, with roughly 16% found just once. Material for sequencing was PBMCs. The receptors here all came from a human donor in good health (CMV status not recorded). Some clones in this sample may be carry-over from other donors' samples. CDR3s include the opening cysteine and the closing phenylalanine or tryptophan. Size is stated for part of the rows, as once, few or many counts, or as a class when the clone is expanded.

clone_size | j_call | v_call | cdr3_aa
few | TRBJ2-7 | TRBV20-1 | CSARDTERGAHQYEQYF
once | TRBJ2-6 | TRBV12-3/TRBV12-4 | CASSAWTGSGANVLTF
many | TRBJ2-7 | TRBV11-2 | CASSFRVYEQYF
NA | TRBJ1-1 | TRBV7-9 | CASRYQQGRDEAFF
many | TRBJ2-4 | TRBV7-2 | CASSLEGTGVAKNIQYF
NA | TRBJ2-1 | TRBV27 | CASSLSYQGEQFF
many | TRBJ1-1 | TRBV12-3/TRBV12-4 | CASTQRGMNTEAFF
few | TRBJ1-1 | TRBV6-5 | CASSSIWVNTEAFF
many | TRBJ1-1 | TRBV13 | CASSYTSLGNTEAFF
many | TRBJ2-3 | TRBV7-6 | CASSFGTRGFADTQYF
many | TRBJ2-2 | TRBV7-8 | CASSDRGFSGELFF
NA | TRBJ1-6 | TRBV25-1 | CASSVGYYNSPLHF
NA | TRBJ2-7 | TRBV29-1 | CSVEIGQDSYEQYF
NA | TRBJ1-4 | TRBV5-1 | CASSLDGQNEKLFF
many | TRBJ2-5 | TRBV7-2 | CASSFIYGETQYF
NA | TRBJ1-6 | TRBV7-9 | CASSYGAGRDSPLHF
few | TRBJ2-1 | TRBV15 | CATSRGPTEYNEQFF
few | TRBJ2-7 | TRBV6-2/TRBV6-3 | CASSPAVEQYF
many | TRBJ2-1 | TRBV6-2/TRBV6-3 | CASSRRWGGTEQFF
NA | TRBJ1-3 | TRBV19 | CASPGRAISGNTIYF
NA | TRBJ1-1 | TRBV20-1 | CSARKGSFTEAFF
NA | TRBJ1-2 | TRBV20-1 | CSAGVSGSYTF
NA | TRBJ2-7 | TRBV28 | CASSLTGTGPYEQYF
few | TRBJ1-2 | TRBV2 | CASRARSLYGYTF
NA | TRBJ1-5 | TRBV20-1 | CSATKQTGESNQPQHF
many | TRBJ1-5 | TRBV12-3/TRBV12-4 | CASSAHMGGQPQHF
few | TRBJ2-7 | TRBV20-1 | CSASPGLRYEQYF
NA | TRBJ1-4 | TRBV2 | CASSESGQGNEKLFF
NA | TRBJ2-1 | TRBV7-2 | CASSGRLAGVNNEQFF
many | TRBJ1-2 | TRBV6-1 | CASRGTGGLNYGYTF
once | TRBJ1-1 | TRBV27 | CASRGFTAMNTEAFF
few | TRBJ2-7 | TRBV20-1 | CSAATDYEQYF
many | TRBJ1-5 | TRBV12-3/TRBV12-4 | CASSFRTGNNQPQHF
NA | TRBJ2-2 | TRBV7-6 | CASSLAAGGNGELFF
few | TRBJ1-1 | TRBV7-9 | CASSLPGQGYLAEAFF
few | TRBJ2-3 | TRBV5-1 | CASSFGGRTPVDTQYF
few | TRBJ2-3 | TRBV2 | CASSAIGGQLSTDTQYF
few | TRBJ1-6 | TRBV19 | CASSPAGWNSPLHF
many | TRBJ2-5 | TRBV12-3/TRBV12-4 | CASSRGQETQYF
NA | TRBJ2-4 | TRBV12-3/TRBV12-4 | CASSFGTGDIQYF
few | TRBJ2-7 | TRBV7-6 | CASSSGTSGGRREQYF
few | TRBJ2-7 | TRBV12-3/TRBV12-4 | CASSFREGSYEQYF
NA | TRBJ2-7 | TRBV28 | CASSLGSTFYEQYF
NA | TRBJ2-7 | TRBV7-3 | CASSSTVGVYEQYF
NA | TRBJ1-2 | TRBV6-1 | CASRRGGGQGAGGYTF
NA | TRBJ2-7 | TRBV15 | CATSRVRQGFEQYF
NA | TRBJ1-6 | TRBV12-3/TRBV12-4 | CASSLGWSSSPLHF
many | TRBJ1-1 | TRBV27 | CASSFGQGAEAFF
NA | TRBJ1-1 | TRBV19 | CASSIYPNTEAFF
few | TRBJ1-3 | TRBV4-1 | CASSQYTGSSGNTIYF
NA | TRBJ2-1 | TRBV10-3 | CAISGLAGRDNEQFF
many | TRBJ2-5 | TRBV7-2 | CASSPDGLLETQYF
many | TRBJ1-5 | TRBV7-6 | CASSGSGDLSQPQHF
few | TRBJ1-2 | TRBV6-5 | CASSRTTGNPYGYTF
NA | TRBJ2-3 | TRBV7-2 | CASSLNLMGGRFGTDTQYF